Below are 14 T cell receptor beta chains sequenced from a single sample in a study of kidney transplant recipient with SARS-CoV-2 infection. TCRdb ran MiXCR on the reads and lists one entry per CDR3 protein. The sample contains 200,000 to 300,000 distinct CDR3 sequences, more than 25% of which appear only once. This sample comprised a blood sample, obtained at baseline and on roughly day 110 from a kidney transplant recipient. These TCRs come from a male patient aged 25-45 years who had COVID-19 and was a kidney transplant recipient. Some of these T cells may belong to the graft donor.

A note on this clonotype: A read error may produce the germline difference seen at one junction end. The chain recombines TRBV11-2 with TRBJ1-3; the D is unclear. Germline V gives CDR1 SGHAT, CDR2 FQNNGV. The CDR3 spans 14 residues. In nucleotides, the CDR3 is TGTGCCAGCAGCTTAGTTAGCTCTGGAAACACCAGATATTTT. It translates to CASSLVSSGNTRYF.

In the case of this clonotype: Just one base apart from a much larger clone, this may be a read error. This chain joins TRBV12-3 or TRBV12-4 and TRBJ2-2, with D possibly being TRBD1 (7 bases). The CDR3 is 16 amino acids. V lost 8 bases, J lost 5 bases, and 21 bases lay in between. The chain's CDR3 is CASGSRFRGETGELFF. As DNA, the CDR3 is TGTGCCAGCGGTTCCCGGTTCAGGGGGGAGACCGGGGAGCTGTTTTTT.

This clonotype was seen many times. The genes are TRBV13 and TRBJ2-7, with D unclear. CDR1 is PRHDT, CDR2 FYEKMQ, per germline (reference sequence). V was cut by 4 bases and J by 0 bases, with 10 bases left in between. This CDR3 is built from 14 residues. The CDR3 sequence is CASSSFSGSYEQYV. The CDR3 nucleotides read TGTGCCAGCAGCTCATTCTCCGGCTCCTACGAGCAGTACGTC.

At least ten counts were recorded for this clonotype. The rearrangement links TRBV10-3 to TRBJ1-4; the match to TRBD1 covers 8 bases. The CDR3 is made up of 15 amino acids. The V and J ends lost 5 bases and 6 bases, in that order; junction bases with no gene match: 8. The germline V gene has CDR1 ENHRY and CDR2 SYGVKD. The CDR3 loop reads CAISKDRGGDEKLFF. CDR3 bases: TGTGCCATCAGTAAAGACAGGGGAGGTGATGAAAAACTGTTTTTT.

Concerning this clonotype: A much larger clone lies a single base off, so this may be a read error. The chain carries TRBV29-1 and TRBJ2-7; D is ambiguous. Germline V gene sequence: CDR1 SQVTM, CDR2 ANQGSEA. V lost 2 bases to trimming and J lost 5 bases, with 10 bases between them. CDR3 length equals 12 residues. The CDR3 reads CSVEIPPHEQYF. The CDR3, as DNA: TGCAGCGTTGAAATTCCGCCCCACGAGCAGTACTTC.

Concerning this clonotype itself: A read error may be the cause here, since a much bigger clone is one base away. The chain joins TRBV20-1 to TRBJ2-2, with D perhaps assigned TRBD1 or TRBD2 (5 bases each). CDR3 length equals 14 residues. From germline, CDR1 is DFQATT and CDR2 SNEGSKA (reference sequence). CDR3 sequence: CSTRPGTDTGELFF. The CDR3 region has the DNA TGCAGTACTAGGCCCGGGACCGACACCGGGGAGCTGTTTTTT.

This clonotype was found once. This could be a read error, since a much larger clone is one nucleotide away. CDR3 amino acids: CASSYSPSSYEQYF. In DNA form, the CDR3 reads TGTGCCAGCAGTTACTCACCCAGTTCCTACGAGCAGTACTTC. The chain has TRBV6-6 and TRBJ2-7; D unresolved. CDR3 length equals 14 residues. V was cut by 0 bases and J by 1 base, with 7 bases left in between. Germline lookup yields CDR1 MNHNY and CDR2 SVGAGI (reference sequence).

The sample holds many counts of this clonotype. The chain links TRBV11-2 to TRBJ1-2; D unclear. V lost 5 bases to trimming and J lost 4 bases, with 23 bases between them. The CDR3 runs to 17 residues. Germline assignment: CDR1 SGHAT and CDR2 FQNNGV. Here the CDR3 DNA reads TGTGCCAGCAGCGGATGTGCAACAAGCAGAAAGACCTATGGCTACACCTTC. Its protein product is CASSGCATSRKTYGYTF.

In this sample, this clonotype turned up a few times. In DNA, the CDR3 is TGTGCCAGCAGCCCCGTCACTAGCGGCACAGATACGCAGTATTTT. This translates into CASSPVTSGTDTQYF. The chain uses TRBV5-4 and TRBJ2-3; TRBD2 agrees at 7 bases. The CDR3 sequence is 15 residues long. The germline CDR1 and CDR2 sequences are SGHNT and YYREEE (reference sequence). Trimming at V came to 4 bases and at J to 1 base, leaving 6 bases not matched to a gene.

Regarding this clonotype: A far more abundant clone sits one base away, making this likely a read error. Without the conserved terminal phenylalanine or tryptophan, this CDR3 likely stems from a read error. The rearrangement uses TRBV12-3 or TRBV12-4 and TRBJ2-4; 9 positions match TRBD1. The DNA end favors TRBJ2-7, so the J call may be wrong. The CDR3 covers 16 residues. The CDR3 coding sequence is TGTGCCAGCAGTCCCAGTACTGGACAGGGGTACTACGAGCAGTACCTC. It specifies CASSPSTGQGYYEQYL.

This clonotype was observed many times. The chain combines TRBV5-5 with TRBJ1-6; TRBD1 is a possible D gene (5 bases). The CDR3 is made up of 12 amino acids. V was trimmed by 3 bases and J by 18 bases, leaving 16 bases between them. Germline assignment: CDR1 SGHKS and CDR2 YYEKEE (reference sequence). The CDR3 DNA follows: TGTGCCAGCAGCTCTGACAGAAGAGAGGGCCACTTT. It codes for CASSSDRREGHF.

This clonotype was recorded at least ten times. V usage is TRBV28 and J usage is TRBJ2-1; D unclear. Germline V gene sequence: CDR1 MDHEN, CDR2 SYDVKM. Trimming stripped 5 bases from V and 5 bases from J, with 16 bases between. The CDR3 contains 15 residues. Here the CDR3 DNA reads TGTGCCAGCAGTCCCACTTTGGACCCTCACAATGAGCAGTTCTTC. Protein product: CASSPTLDPHNEQFF.

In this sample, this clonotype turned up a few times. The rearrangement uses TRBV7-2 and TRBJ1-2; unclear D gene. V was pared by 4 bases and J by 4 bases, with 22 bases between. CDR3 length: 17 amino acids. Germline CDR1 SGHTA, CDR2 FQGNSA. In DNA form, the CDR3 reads TGTGCCAGCAGCTGGCCCCCCAGAGACGGAAAGACCTATGGCTACACCTTC. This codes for CASSWPPRDGKTYGYTF. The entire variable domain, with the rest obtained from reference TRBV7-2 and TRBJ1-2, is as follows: GAGVSQSPSNKVTEKGKDVELRCDPISGHTALYWYRQSLGQGLEFLIYFQGNSAPDKSGLPSDRFSAERTGGSVSTLTIQRTQQEDSAVYLCASSWPPRDGKTYGYTFGSGTRLTVV.

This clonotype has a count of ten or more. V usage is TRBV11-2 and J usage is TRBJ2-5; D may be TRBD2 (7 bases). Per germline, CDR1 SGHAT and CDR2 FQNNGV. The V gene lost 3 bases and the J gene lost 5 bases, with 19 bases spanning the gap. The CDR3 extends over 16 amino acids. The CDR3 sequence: CASSLGASGLKETQYF. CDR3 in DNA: TGTGCCAGCAGCTTGGGGGCTAGCGGCCTGAAGGAGACCCAGTACTTC.